A single sample is the source of the 30 T cell receptor beta chains below, sequenced in a study of response to subunit inactivated influenza vaccine. TCRdb redid the calling of the RT-PCR reads with MiXCR, one entry per CDR3 protein. The sample includes roughly 760,000 distinct CDR3 sequences, over 20% seen only once; the top ten take about a tenth. Sequencing was performed on PBMCs from blood, taken 4 to 6 days after vaccination. Receptors were obtained from a man aged 45-65 years who received an inactivated influenza vaccine.

This clonotype appeared a few times. The rearrangement uses TRBV7-2 and TRBJ2-2; tentatively, D is TRBD2 (6 bases). V lost 2 bases and J lost 0, with 10 bases in between. This CDR3 comprises 16 residues. In germline, CDR1 is SGHTA, CDR2 FQGNSA. This chain's CDR3 is CASSLHGGSNTGELFF. The CDR3 DNA is TGTGCCAGCAGCTTACATGGGGGGTCGAACACCGGGGAGCTGTTTTTT.

The V call is TRBV7-9, the J call TRBJ2-7, with 7 bases fitting TRBD1. Germline V gives CDR1 SEHNR, CDR2 FQNEAQ (reference sequence). V lost 5 bases and J lost 3; bases outside the gene matches: 13. The CDR3 consists of 16 residues. CDR3 sequence: CASSPPTGVRRYEQYF. CDR3 bases: TGTGCCAGCAGCCCCCCCACAGGGGTGAGGCGCTACGAGCAGTACTTC.

This clonotype was counted ten times or more. This sequence joins TRBV29-1 and TRBJ2-7; D is unresolved. Germline V gene lookup returns CDR1 SQVTM and CDR2 ANQGSEA. V lost 3 bases to trimming and J lost 3 bases, with 9 bases between them. CDR3 length: 12 residues. The CDR3: CSVEDSRYEQYF. In DNA form, the CDR3 reads TGCAGCGTTGAGGATAGCCGCTACGAGCAGTACTTC.

This chain's CDR3 is CASSLTYGGEQYF. The CDR3, as DNA: TGTGCCAGCAGCTTAACTTACGGGGGGGAGCAGTACTTC. The J gene is TRBJ2-7, the V gene TRBV7-2; TRBD2 aligns across 7 bases. The ends lost 2 bases at V and 7 bases at J; junction bases unmatched: 5. Germline V gene sequence: CDR1 SGHTA, CDR2 FQGNSA. The CDR3 totals 13 residues.

This rearrangement joins TRBV5-1 to TRBJ2-7, with D possibly being TRBD2 (7 bases). The CDR3 is 15 amino acids. Germline CDR1 and CDR2: SGHRS and YFSETQ. Trimming took off 4 bases at V and 6 bases at J, with 20 bases between the two ends. This chain's CDR3 is CASSAYLGGRTEQYF. In DNA, the CDR3 is TGCGCCAGCAGCGCCTATCTCGGGGGGCGTACCGAGCAGTACTTC.

J is TRBJ1-4 and V is TRBV15, with D possibly matching TRBD1 (5 bases). The germline V gene has CDR1 LNHNV and CDR2 YYDKDF (reference sequence). The CDR3 has 16 residues. Trimming left V 0 bases short and J 3 bases short, with 11 bases between. The CDR3 sequence is CATSRDPGTANEKLFF. In DNA form, the CDR3 reads TGTGCCACCAGCAGAGATCCGGGGACCGCTAATGAAAAACTGTTTTTT. Complete variable domain (other parts from reference TRBV15 and TRBJ1-4): DAMVIQNPRYQVTQFGKPVTLSCSQTLNHNVMYWYQQKSSQAPKLLFHYYDKDFNNEADTPDNFQSRRPNTSFCFLDIRSPGLGDTAMYLCATSRDPGTANEKLFFGSGTQLSVL.

The chain carries TRBV5-1 and TRBJ2-1; maybe TRBD2 (7 bases). The CDR3 length is 16 residues. V dropped 1 base and J dropped 6 bases, with 17 bases sitting between them. CDR1 is SGHRS, CDR2 YFSETQ, per germline. The CDR3, as DNA: TGCGCCAGCAGCTTGTGGATCGGGGGGCCTGGCAATGAGCAGTTCTTC. Its translation is CASSLWIGGPGNEQFF.

This clonotype was recorded a few times. The chain couples TRBV18 to TRBJ2-3; TRBD1 aligns across 9 bases. V lost 8 bases, J lost 5 bases, and 5 bases stayed unmatched. The germline V gene has CDR1 KGHSH and CDR2 LQKENI. The CDR3 is 13 amino acids. The CDR3 nucleotides are TGTGCCAGCCAAACAGGGGGCGAAGATACGCAGTATTTT. Amino acids: CASQTGGEDTQYF.

V usage is TRBV4-3 and J usage is TRBJ2-1, with 8 bases matching TRBD2. The CDR3 runs 16 residues. The junction had 7 bases not matched to a gene; V was cut back by 2 bases and J by 4 bases. Germline CDR1 reads LGHNA; CDR2 reads YSLEER. The DNA for the CDR3 is TGCGCCAGCAGCCAAACAACTAGCGGTACTTACAATGAGCAGTTCTTC. This translates into CASSQTTSGTYNEQFF.

This sequence joins TRBV4-3 and TRBJ1-2, with D maybe TRBD1 (5 bases). CDR1 and CDR2 (germline): LGHNA, YSLEER. V lost 0 bases and J lost 3, with 11 bases in between. The CDR3 contains 15 residues. The CDR3 loop reads CASSQDGGWDYGYTF. Written as DNA, the CDR3 is TGCGCCAGCAGCCAAGATGGGGGTTGGGACTATGGCTACACCTTC.

This chain connects TRBV4-3 to TRBJ1-2; the D is unclear. Deletions cut 0 bases from V and 2 bases from J, with 10 bases between. Germline assignment: CDR1 LGHNA and CDR2 YSLEER. This CDR3 is built from 15 residues. The CDR3 reads CASSQEVEQNYGYTF. CDR3 DNA: TGCGCCAGCAGCCAAGAGGTGGAACAGAACTATGGCTACACCTTC.

This clonotype turned up a few times. This sequence joins TRBV5-6 and TRBJ1-1; no definite D call. Trimming took off 1 base at V and 1 base at J, with 11 bases between the two ends. From germline, CDR1 is SGHDT and CDR2 YYEEEE. The length of the CDR3 is 15 residues. CDR3 protein: CASSLSGRWNTEAFF. For the CDR3, the DNA is TGTGCCAGCAGCTTGAGTGGACGCTGGAACACTGAAGCTTTCTTT. Full variable domain (outside the CDR3, taken from reference TRBV5-6 and TRBJ1-1): DAGVTQSPTHLIKTRGQQVTLRCSPKSGHDTVSWYQQALGQGPQFIFQYYEEEERQRGNFPDRFSGHQFPNYSSELNVNALLLGDSALYLCASSLSGRWNTEAFFGQGTRLTVV.

The rearrangement uses TRBV7-2 and TRBJ1-2; 8 bases align to TRBD1. The V gene end was trimmed by 4 bases and the J gene end by 4 bases; junction bases not matched to a gene: 5. CDR1 is SGHTA, CDR2 FQGNSA, per germline. The CDR3 contains 14 residues. In DNA, the CDR3 is TGTGCCAGCAGCTCGCCGGGACAGGCCTATGGCTACACCTTC. This translates into CASSSPGQAYGYTF. Supplemented by reference TRBV7-2 and TRBJ1-2, the full variable domain reads GAGVSQSPSNKVTEKGKDVELRCDPISGHTALYWYRQSLGQGLEFLIYFQGNSAPDKSGLPSDRFSAERTGGSVSTLTIQRTQQEDSAVYLCASSSPGQAYGYTFGSGTRLTVV.

The chain has TRBV6-2 or TRBV6-3 and TRBJ2-7; 11 positions match TRBD2. Germline V CDR1 and CDR2: MNHEY, SVGEGT. This CDR3 comprises 13 residues. V dropped 8 bases and J dropped 5; count of bases not matched to a gene: 5. Here the CDR3 DNA reads TGTGCCAGCTCAACTAGCGGGAGTAACGAGCAGTACTTC. Amino acids: CASSTSGSNEQYF.

This clonotype was seen a handful of times. The chain is built from TRBV6-1 and TRBJ2-5, with D hard to call. Trimming left V 2 bases short and J 9 bases short, with 13 bases between. The CDR3 is 13 amino acids. Germline V CDR1 and CDR2: MNHNS, SASEGT. CDR3 protein: CASSESKFEAQYF. CDR3 bases: TGTGCCAGCAGTGAATCAAAATTCGAGGCCCAGTACTTC.

V is TRBV6-2 or TRBV6-3 and J is TRBJ1-5; D not resolved. The CDR3 totals 15 residues. Germline V gives CDR1 MNHEY, CDR2 SVGEGT. Trimming removed 0 bases from V and 2 bases from J, with 8 bases in between. The CDR3 loop is CASSYSKLGNQPQHF. As DNA, the CDR3 is TGTGCCAGCAGTTACTCCAAGCTCGGCAATCAGCCCCAGCATTTT.

This clonotype was seen more than once but under ten times. The V call is TRBV7-2, the J call TRBJ2-3; D gene unclear. This CDR3 region has 14 residues. The V gene's germline CDR1 is SGHTA and CDR2 FQGNSA. Trimming took off 7 bases at V and 6 bases at J, with 17 bases between the two ends. This CDR3 is CASTTLTLGDTQYF. DNA for the CDR3: TGTGCCAGCACTACACTAACCCTCGGCGATACGCAGTATTTT. The whole variable domain, remainder taken from reference TRBV7-2 and TRBJ2-3, is GAGVSQSPSNKVTEKGKDVELRCDPISGHTALYWYRQSLGQGLEFLIYFQGNSAPDKSGLPSDRFSAERTGGSVSTLTIQRTQQEDSAVYLCASTTLTLGDTQYFGPGTRLTVL.

The table lists this clonotype with a few counts. DNA of the CDR3: TGCAGTGCTAGAGATGACGTGAGGATTGGACTGAGAAGCAATCAGCCCCAGCATTTT. It codes for CSARDDVRIGLRSNQPQHF. The rearrangement links TRBV20-1 to TRBJ1-5; unclear D gene. Trimming took 0 bases from V and 1 from J, leaving 22 bases between them. CDR3 length: 19 amino acids. Germline CDR1 DFQATT, CDR2 SNEGSKA (reference sequence).

CDR3 residues: CSARIQGANTGELFF. Written as DNA, the CDR3 is TGCAGTGCTAGAATTCAGGGGGCGAACACCGGGGAGCTGTTTTTT. The V call is TRBV20-1, the J call TRBJ2-2; 7 bases fit TRBD1. The CDR3 totals 15 residues. Germline trimming cut 2 bases from V and 0 bases from J; bases unmatched to any gene: 3. Germline-derived CDR1 and CDR2 are DFQATT and SNEGSKA (reference sequence).

This clonotype occurred a few times. The J gene is TRBJ2-3, the V gene TRBV5-6, with 9 bases matching TRBD1. J lost 6 bases, V lost 2 bases, and 4 bases had no gene match. Germline V gene lookup returns CDR1 SGHDT and CDR2 YYEEEE. The CDR3 consists of 14 residues. The chain's CDR3 is CASSFRTGVDTQYF. In DNA form, the CDR3 reads TGTGCCAGCAGCTTTAGGACAGGGGTTGATACGCAGTATTTT.

This clonotype showed up just a few times. CDR3 nucleotide sequence: TGTGCCACCAGTCAGACTAGCGGGGGGTTGAATACGCAGTATTTT. Encoded protein: CATSQTSGGLNTQYF. V usage is TRBV24-1 and J usage is TRBJ2-3; the match to TRBD2 covers 13 bases. The germline V gene encodes CDR1 KGHDR and CDR2 SFDVKD. The V gene end was trimmed by 6 bases and the J gene end by 7 bases; junction bases not matched to a gene: 6. This CDR3 region has 15 residues.

With respect to this clonotype: A read error may produce the germline difference seen at one junction end. This sequence joins TRBV4-2 and TRBJ2-3; 11 bases fit TRBD1. The CDR3 is 15 residues long. Germline CDR1 is LGHNA and CDR2 is YNFKEQ. The CDR3 loop reads CASSQGTGGTDTQYF. In DNA, the CDR3 is TGTGCCAGCAGCCAAGGGACAGGGGGCACGGATACGCAGTATTTT.

V and J are TRBV30 and TRBJ2-7; D unresolved. The CDR3 consists of 11 residues. Germline assignment: CDR1 GTSNPN and CDR2 SVGIG (reference sequence). The V gene lost 1 base and the J gene lost 4 bases, with 5 bases spanning the gap. The CDR3 bases are TGTGCCTGGAGTGGGCCTTACGAGCAGTACTTC. Translating it yields CAWSGPYEQYF. Combining the CDR3 with reference TRBV30 and TRBJ2-7 gives the whole variable domain SQTIHQWPATLVQPVGSPLSLECTVEGTSNPNLYWYRQAAGRGLQLLFYSVGIGQISSEVPQNLSASRPQDRQFILSSKKLLLSDSGFYLCAWSGPYEQYFGPGTRLTVT.

This chain uses TRBV11-2 with TRBJ2-7, with 9 bases identical to TRBD1. With the DNA end fitting TRBJ2-5 better, the J assignment may be wrong. Germline V gene data show CDR1 as SGHAT and CDR2 as FQNNGV. CDR3 length: 13 residues. CDR3 in amino acids: CASSLGGQGTQYF. Here the CDR3 DNA reads TGTGCCAGCAGCTTAGGGGGACAGGGGACCCAGTACTTC.

V usage is TRBV6-2 or TRBV6-3 and J usage is TRBJ2-7; no clear D gene. Between the trimmed V and J ends, which lost 7 bases and 3 bases, there was a span of 10 bases. Germline CDR1 reads MNHEY; CDR2 reads SVGEGT. CDR3 length: 12 residues. The CDR3 reads CASTTAYYEQYF. CDR3 coding DNA: TGTGCCAGCACAACGGCCTACTACGAGCAGTACTTC.

The chain is built from TRBV12-3 or TRBV12-4 and TRBJ2-5, with 13 bases identical to TRBD2. This CDR3 has 15 amino acids. V was pared by 7 bases and J by 5 bases, with 7 bases of the junction left unmatched. CDR3: CASTTSGRAGETQYF. The CDR3 bases are TGTGCCAGCACAACTAGCGGGAGGGCCGGGGAGACCCAGTACTTC.

This clonotype was seen just once. In DNA form, the CDR3 reads TGTGCCAGCAGTGAACAGGGTCAAGAGACCCAGTACTTC. This gives the protein CASSEQGQETQYF. This rearrangement joins TRBV6-1 to TRBJ2-5; a weak D match, TRBD1 (5 bases). V was cut by 2 bases and J by 2 bases, with 6 bases left in between. Germline V CDR1 and CDR2: MNHNS, SASEGT. The CDR3 contains 13 residues.

This clonotype was seen a handful of times. V usage is TRBV19 and J usage is TRBJ2-1; D gene unclear. Trimming removed 10 bases at V and 4 bases at J, with 14 bases between. Germline values: CDR1 LNHDA, CDR2 SQIVND (reference sequence). CDR3 length equals 13 residues. The CDR3 coding sequence is TGTGCCACACAAAGGACGGCGTACAATGAGCAGTTCTTC. Protein product: CATQRTAYNEQFF. Based on the CDR3 plus reference TRBV19 and TRBJ2-1, the full variable domain is DGGITQSPKYLFRKEGQNVTLSCEQNLNHDAMYWYRQDPGQGLRLIYYSQIVNDFQKGDIAEGYSVSREKKESFPLTVTSAQKNPTAFYLCATQRTAYNEQFFGPGTRLTVL.

This chain links TRBV20-1 with TRBJ2-5; D gene uncertain. Deletions cut 5 bases from V and 1 base from J, with 11 bases between. CDR1 is DFQATT, CDR2 SNEGSKA, per germline (reference sequence). The CDR3 contains 13 residues. CDR3 residues: CSAYQRVQETQYF. CDR3 coding DNA: TGCAGTGCTTACCAAAGGGTCCAAGAGACCCAGTACTTC.

This clonotype was detected only a few times. This chain links TRBV27 with TRBJ1-2, with TRBD1 as a possible D gene (6 bases). From germline, CDR1 is MNHEY and CDR2 SMNVEV (reference sequence). The CDR3 covers 13 residues. Trimming took 6 bases from V and 3 from J, leaving 11 bases between them. CDR3 residues: CASRTGTHYGYTF. CDR3 in DNA: TGTGCCAGCAGAACCGGGACACACTATGGCTACACCTTC.